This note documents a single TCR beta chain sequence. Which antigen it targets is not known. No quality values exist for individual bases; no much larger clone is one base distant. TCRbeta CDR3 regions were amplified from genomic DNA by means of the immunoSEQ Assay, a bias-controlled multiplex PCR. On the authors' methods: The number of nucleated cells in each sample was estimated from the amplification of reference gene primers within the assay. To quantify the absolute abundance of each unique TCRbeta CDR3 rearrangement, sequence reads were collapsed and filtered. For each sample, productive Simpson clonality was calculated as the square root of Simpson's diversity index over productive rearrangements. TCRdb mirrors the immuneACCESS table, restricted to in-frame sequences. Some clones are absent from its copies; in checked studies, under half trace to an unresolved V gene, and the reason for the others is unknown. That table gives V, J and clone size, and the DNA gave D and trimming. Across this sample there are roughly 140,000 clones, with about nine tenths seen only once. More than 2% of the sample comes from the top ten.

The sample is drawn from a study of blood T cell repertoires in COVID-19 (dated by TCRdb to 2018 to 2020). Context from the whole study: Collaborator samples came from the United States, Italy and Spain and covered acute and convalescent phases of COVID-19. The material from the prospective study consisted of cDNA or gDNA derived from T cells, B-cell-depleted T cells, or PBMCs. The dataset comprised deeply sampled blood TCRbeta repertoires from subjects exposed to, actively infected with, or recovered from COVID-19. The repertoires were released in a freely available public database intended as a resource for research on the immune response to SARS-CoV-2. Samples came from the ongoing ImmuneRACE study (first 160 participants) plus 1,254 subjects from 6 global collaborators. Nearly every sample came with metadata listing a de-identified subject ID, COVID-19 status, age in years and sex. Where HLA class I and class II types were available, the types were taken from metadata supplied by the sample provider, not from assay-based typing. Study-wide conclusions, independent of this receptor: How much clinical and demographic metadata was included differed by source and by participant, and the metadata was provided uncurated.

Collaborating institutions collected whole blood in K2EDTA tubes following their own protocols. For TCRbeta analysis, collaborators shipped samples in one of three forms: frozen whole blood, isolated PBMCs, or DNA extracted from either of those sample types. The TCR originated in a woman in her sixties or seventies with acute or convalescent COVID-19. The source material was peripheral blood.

The DNA sequence follows: TGTGCCAGCAGGTCACAGGGATACACTGAAGCTTTCTTT. It specifies CASRSQGYTEAFF. The V and J segments used are TRBV2 and TRBJ1-1, and perhaps TRBD1 as D gene, on 6 matching bases. Taken from the germline V gene, the CDR1 and CDR2 loops are SNHLY and FYNNEI. At the junction V is shortened by 6 bases and J by 3 bases, with 11 bases in between. The cysteine opens and the phenylalanine closes a CDR3 of 13 amino acids. The CDR3 DNA has 39 bases and is translated from base 1.